This T cell receptor (beta chain) was identified during a study of blood T cell repertoires in COVID-19. Study overall: Sites in the United States, Italy and Spain provided acute and convalescent COVID-19 samples. The cDNA or gDNA used as material had been derived from T cells, B-cell-depleted T cells, or PBMCs.

Here immunoSEQ multiplex PCR was the method, and the copy in TCRdb shows in-frame clones only, minus some. Among 200,000 or so clones, more than 70% were seen once, and the ten largest hold around 8.9%. This TCR was recovered from a woman between 18 and 29 years old who had recovered from COVID-19. Sequenced: PBMCs or T cells enriched from blood (not recorded which).

The CDR3 sequence is CASSLAPGLGPSSYEQYF. For the CDR3, the DNA is TGTGCCAGCAGCTTAGCTCCGGGACTAGGACCAAGCTCCTACGAGCAGTACTTC. The V gene is TRBV7-4, the J gene TRBJ2-7, with 8 nucleotides matching TRBD2. The ends lost 0 bases at V and 0 bases at J; junction bases unmatched: 10. Per germline, CDR1 SGHVT and CDR2 SQSDAQ. This CDR3 is 18 amino acids long.